This is a list of T cell receptor beta chains from one sample in a study of OX40 agonist ivuxolimab in advanced cancers. Assay used: immunoSEQ multiplex PCR; TCRdb lists only in-frame clones, some missing. The sample records some 85,000 clones, roughly 84% being singletons. Material: CD4+ or CD8+ T cells sorted from blood, obtained in a trial of the OX40 agonist ivuxolimab. Receptor source: an adult with an advanced solid tumor such as melanoma, head and neck, liver or kidney cancer. Each CDR3 is given with its conserved first and last residue. Fields, in order: D gene, clone size, J gene, V gene, CDR3 DNA, CDR3 protein. A D gene is named only where the DNA matches it firmly. Some rows mark clone size as missing; the rest say once, few, many or name a class of expanded clone.

d_gene: NA
abundance: NA
j_gene: TRBJ2-7
v_gene: TRBV18
CDR3nt: TGTGCCAGCTCACCACCGGCAGAGCGCGAGCAGTACTTC
CDR3aa: CASSPPAEREQYF

d_gene: NA
abundance: NA
j_gene: TRBJ1-3
v_gene: TRBV5-1
CDR3nt: TGCGCCAGCAGCTTAGGGCAGAATGGAAACACCATATATTTT
CDR3aa: CASSLGQNGNTIYF

d_gene: NA
abundance: NA
j_gene: TRBJ1-5
v_gene: TRBV30
CDR3nt: TGTGCCGGACCCGCCCAGCCCCAGCATTTT
CDR3aa: CAGPAQPQHF

d_gene: TRBD1
abundance: NA
j_gene: TRBJ1-5
v_gene: TRBV27
CDR3nt: TGTGCCAGCAGTTTATCAGGGACAGGACAAAGGGGTCAGCCCCAGCATTTT
CDR3aa: CASSLSGTGQRGQPQHF

d_gene: TRBD1
abundance: once
j_gene: TRBJ2-7
v_gene: TRBV15
CDR3nt: TGTGCCACCAGCAGAGATAGGGGGCGCGACGAGCAGTACTTC
CDR3aa: CATSRDRGRDEQYF

d_gene: NA
abundance: NA
j_gene: TRBJ1-1
v_gene: TRBV7-9
CDR3nt: TGTGCCGGAAAAGGGTCCCGAGCCACTGAAGCTTTCTTT
CDR3aa: CAGKGSRATEAFF

d_gene: NA
abundance: NA
j_gene: TRBJ1-1
v_gene: TRBV5-6
CDR3nt: TGTGCCAGCAGCTTGGGAAATCCTGAAGCTTTCTTT
CDR3aa: CASSLGNPEAFF

d_gene: TRBD1
abundance: NA
j_gene: TRBJ1-1
v_gene: TRBV5-6
CDR3nt: TGTGCCAGCATGCCATCACAGGGGGCTTGGGTAACTGAAGCTTTCTTT
CDR3aa: CASMPSQGAWVTEAFF

d_gene: NA
abundance: NA
j_gene: TRBJ2-2
v_gene: TRBV30
CDR3nt: TGTGCCTGGAGCGCGGACAGGGAGGGGTCCGGGGAGCTGTTTTTT
CDR3aa: CAWSADREGSGELFF

d_gene: NA
abundance: NA
j_gene: TRBJ2-6
v_gene: TRBV9
CDR3nt: TGTGCCAGCAGCGTAAGTTCGGGTGGGGCCAACGTCCTGACTTTC
CDR3aa: CASSVSSGGANVLTF

d_gene: NA
abundance: NA
j_gene: TRBJ2-7
v_gene: TRBV7-8
CDR3nt: TGTGCCAGCAGCCCCCCCCCGAGGTACGAGCAGTACTTC
CDR3aa: CASSPPPRYEQYF

d_gene: NA
abundance: NA
j_gene: TRBJ1-4
v_gene: TRBV19
CDR3nt: TGTGCCAGTAGTGAGGAAGATTGGAAACTGTTTTTT
CDR3aa: CASSEEDWKLFF

d_gene: TRBD1
abundance: NA
j_gene: TRBJ2-3
v_gene: TRBV19
CDR3nt: TGTGCCAGTAGTATAGAAGTGGGGACAGGGAGCCCCGTGGGTACGCAGTATTTT
CDR3aa: CASSIEVGTGSPVGTQYF

d_gene: TRBD2
abundance: NA
j_gene: TRBJ2-3
v_gene: TRBV5-1
CDR3nt: TGCGCCAGCAGCTCCGGGACTAGCGGCGGAGATACGCAGTATTTT
CDR3aa: CASSSGTSGGDTQYF

d_gene: TRBD2
abundance: NA
j_gene: TRBJ2-7
v_gene: TRBV27
CDR3nt: TGTGCCAGCAGTTACGGGGGGGGCACCTACGAGCAGTACTTC
CDR3aa: CASSYGGGTYEQYF

d_gene: TRBD1
abundance: NA
j_gene: TRBJ2-5
v_gene: TRBV5-1
CDR3nt: TGCGCCAGCAGCAACAGGGGGCAAGAGACCCAGTACTTC
CDR3aa: CASSNRGQETQYF

d_gene: NA
abundance: NA
j_gene: TRBJ2-3
v_gene: TRBV6-5
CDR3nt: TGTGCCAGCAGTTACGCCGCCTTGGTTACAGATACGCAGTATTTT
CDR3aa: CASSYAALVTDTQYF